The 16 T cell receptor beta chains given below trace back to one sample, sequenced in a study of blood T cells in healthy people across ages. It was with a sample-barcoded 5' primer and a J-beta primer mix that a second PCR of about 7 to 12 cycles was run. TCRdb independently ran MiXCR on the 5' RACE reads; one entry per CDR3 protein. The data hold approximately 1.5 million distinct CDR3 sequences, with approximately 43% observed a single time. Sequencing was performed on blood. The receptors shown here come from a woman aged 18-29 years in good health.

Many counts were recorded for this clonotype. CDR3 nucleotides: TGCAGTGCTAGGGGGACTAGCGGGGGGGGATTTTCCTACGAGCAGTACTTC. Translated: CSARGTSGGGFSYEQYF. The V call is TRBV20-1, the J call TRBJ2-7, with 16 bases lining up with TRBD2. This CDR3 has 17 amino acids. From germline, CDR1 is DFQATT and CDR2 SNEGSKA (reference sequence). The ends lost 3 bases at V and 1 base at J; junction bases unmatched: 6.

The chain combines TRBV20-1 with TRBJ2-5; TRBD2 matches 12 bases. The CDR3 has 17 residues. V was pared by 3 bases and J by 5 bases, with 13 bases of the junction left unmatched. The germline V gene has CDR1 DFQATT and CDR2 SNEGSKA (reference sequence). CDR3 sequence reads: CSASPHPSGGAFETQYF. CDR3 DNA sequence: TGCAGTGCTAGCCCACATCCTAGCGGGGGGGCCTTCGAGACCCAGTACTTC.

This chain joins TRBV27 and TRBJ2-2; TRBD1 aligns across 9 bases. After removal of 4 bases from V and 6 bases from J, the junction contained 12 bases not matched to a gene. CDR1 is MNHEY and CDR2 is SMNVEV in the germline V gene (reference sequence). The CDR3 contains 17 residues. The CDR3 protein is CASSSRNRGRVPGELFF. In DNA form, the CDR3 reads TGTGCCAGCAGTTCTAGAAACAGGGGGCGCGTCCCCGGGGAGCTGTTTTTT.

This clonotype was counted only a few times. The J gene is TRBJ1-1, the V gene TRBV2; the D gene is possibly TRBD1 (6 bases). The CDR3 consists of 11 residues. V was pared by 9 bases and J by 5 bases, with 10 bases between. From germline, CDR1 is SNHLY and CDR2 FYNNEI. CDR3: CARGGSTEAFF. The DNA of the CDR3 is TGTGCCAGAGGGGGAAGTACTGAAGCTTTCTTT.

This clonotype has a handful of counts. The chain carries TRBV4-3 and TRBJ2-1; 9 bases line up with TRBD2. The junction had 11 bases not matched to a gene; V was cut back by 3 bases and J by 5 bases. The CDR3 loop spans 17 amino acids. Germline CDR1 is LGHNA and CDR2 is YSLEER. As DNA, the CDR3 is TGCGCCAGCAGCCAGGGCCCGACTAGCGGAAGAAACAATGAGCAGTTCTTC. As protein: CASSQGPTSGRNNEQFF.

V and J are TRBV3-1 and TRBJ2-7, with 8 bases lining up with TRBD2. Losses at the gene ends were 1 base for V and 2 bases for J; bases not matched to a gene: 4. In germline, CDR1 is LGHDT, CDR2 YNNKEL (reference sequence). This CDR3 has 15 amino acids. This CDR3 reads CASSQGLATTYEQYF. CDR3 DNA sequence: TGTGCCAGCAGCCAAGGACTAGCGACAACCTACGAGCAGTACTTC.

DNA for the CDR3: TGTGCCAGCAGTGAGCAATACGAAAAACTGTTTTTT. It encodes CASSEQYEKLFF. The chain carries TRBV28 and TRBJ1-4; the D is unclear. Germline CDR1 is MDHEN and CDR2 is SYDVKM. V was clipped by 5 bases and J by 8 bases, with 9 bases between them. CDR3 length equals 12 residues.

Regarding this clonotype: A much larger clone lies a single base off, so this may be a read error. V is TRBV10-3 and J is TRBJ1-2; D uncertain. The CDR3 has 12 residues. V was trimmed by 6 bases and J by 6 bases, leaving 11 bases between them. Germline CDR1 ENHRY, CDR2 SYGVKD. In nucleotides, the CDR3 is TGTGCCATCAGGGATAATTGGGATGGCTACACCTTC. Amino acid sequence: CAIRDNWDGYTF.

This clonotype showed up many times. The chain recombines TRBV20-1 with TRBJ2-1; 10 positions agree with TRBD2. Unmatched junction bases numbered 11, after V lost 6 bases and J lost 0 bases. Germline CDR1 is DFQATT and CDR2 is SNEGSKA (reference sequence). CDR3 size: 17 residues. The CDR3 coding sequence is TGCAGTGCCTTAACCCGACTAGCGGGTAGCTCCTACAATGAGCAGTTCTTC. Protein product: CSALTRLAGSSYNEQFF.

This clonotype was detected only a few times. This chain connects TRBV9 to TRBJ2-7; D is perhaps TRBD1 or TRBD2 (6 bases each). V dropped 0 bases and J dropped 1 base, with 8 bases sitting between them. Germline CDR1 reads SGDLS; CDR2 reads YYNGEE. The CDR3 sequence is 14 residues long. The CDR3 DNA reads TGTGCCAGCAGCGTAGCGGGGGCTTCCTACGAGCAGTACTTC. Protein product: CASSVAGASYEQYF.

This clonotype is a singleton in its sample. The chain links TRBV7-2 to TRBJ2-1, with no clear D. Germline CDR1 reads SGHTA; CDR2 reads FQGNSA. V lost 3 bases and J lost 5, with 11 bases in between. This CDR3 is 14 amino acids long. The CDR3 sequence is CASSFRLKDNEQFF. CDR3 in DNA: TGTGCCAGCAGCTTCCGACTGAAGGACAATGAGCAGTTCTTC. Combining the CDR3 with reference TRBV7-2 and TRBJ2-1 gives the whole variable domain GAGVSQSPSNKVTEKGKDVELRCDPISGHTALYWYRQSLGQGLEFLIYFQGNSAPDKSGLPSDRFSAERTGGSVSTLTIQRTQQEDSAVYLCASSFRLKDNEQFFGPGTRLTVL.

This chain connects TRBV7-2 to TRBJ1-5; no clear D. CDR3 length equals 18 residues. The ends were cut back, 2 bases at V and 0 bases at J, with 17 bases in the middle. Per germline, CDR1 SGHTA and CDR2 FQGNSA. CDR3 in DNA: TGTGCCAGCAGCTTATTCGTAACAGCCGGAGGTAGCAATCAGCCCCAGCATTTT. Translated, it gives CASSLFVTAGGSNQPQHF.

This clonotype was counted many times. The rearrangement links TRBV7-2 to TRBJ2-3; 8 bases align to TRBD2. The CDR3 length is 14 residues. The J segment lost 6 bases and the V segment lost 4 bases, leaving 6 bases of the junction unmatched. Per the germline V gene, CDR1 is SGHTA and CDR2 is FQGNSA. CDR3 in amino acids: CASSSRTSSDTQYF. The CDR3 DNA sequence: TGTGCCAGCAGCTCTCGGACTAGCTCGGATACGCAGTATTTT.

Only a few counts were recorded for this clonotype. The rearrangement uses TRBV13 and TRBJ2-1; TRBD1 matches at 7 bases. This CDR3 spans 15 amino acids. The V gene end was trimmed by 5 bases and the J gene end by 2 bases; junction bases not matched to a gene: 6. CDR1 and CDR2 (germline): PRHDT, FYEKMQ (reference sequence). For the CDR3, the DNA is TGTGCCAGCAGCCGGTACAGGGGTCCCTACAATGAGCAGTTCTTC. Amino acids: CASSRYRGPYNEQFF. Looking up the rest from reference TRBV13 and TRBJ2-1 gives the full variable domain: AAGVIQSPRHLIKEKRETATLKCYPIPRHDTVYWYQQGPGQDPQFLISFYEKMQSDKGSIPDRFSAQQFSDYHSELNMSSLELGDSALYFCASSRYRGPYNEQFFGPGTRLTVL.

CDR3 sequence (DNA): TGTGCCAGCAGTTTAGCCCTAGGCGCAGGCCCCCGAAGAGAGACCCAGTACTTC. Translation: CASSLALGAGPRRETQYF. The chain uses TRBV12-3 or TRBV12-4 and TRBJ2-5; D remains ambiguous. V lost 0 bases and J 4 bases, leaving 21 bases between the germline ends. CDR3 length equals 18 residues.

The chain carries TRBV27 and TRBJ2-3; D gene uncertain. Germline-derived CDR1 and CDR2 are MNHEY and SMNVEV (reference sequence). The CDR3 sequence is 14 residues long. Trimming took off 3 bases at V and 6 bases at J, with 13 bases between the two ends. The DNA of the CDR3 is TGTGCCAGCAGTTTTACCGCAGCCGGGGATACGCAGTATTTT. This codes for CASSFTAAGDTQYF.